This T cell receptor beta chain was identified during a study of blood T cells in healthy people across ages. Of note for this clonotype: Just one base apart from a much larger clone, this may be a read error.

The V gene's germline CDR1 is SGHRS and CDR2 YFSETQ. V shed 0 bases, J shed 3 bases, and the junction held 9 bases outside the gene matches. The length of the CDR3 is 18 residues. A J-beta primer mix and a sample-barcoded 5' primer were used in a second PCR of about 6 to 12 cycles. TCRdb processed the 5' RACE reads anew with MiXCR; each CDR3 protein has one entry. The data hold 650,000 to 1,000,000 distinct CDR3 sequences, with 30% to 45% observed a single time. This TCR was recovered from a man between 18 and 29 years old in good health. V gene TRBV5-1 combines with J gene TRBJ2-5, with TRBD2 identical over 12 bases. Source material: blood. CDR3 DNA: TGCGCCAGCAGCTTGGGCACCCCAAGACTAGCGGGGGAAGAGACCCAGTACTTC. Its translation: CASSLGTPRLAGEETQYF. The complete variable domain, with remaining parts taken from reference TRBV5-1 and TRBJ2-5, reads KAGVTQTPRYLIKTRGQQVTLSCSPISGHRSVSWYQQTPGQGLQFLFEYFSETQRNKGNFPGRFSGRQFSNSRSEMNVSTLELGDSALYLCASSLGTPRLAGEETQYFGPGTRLLVL.